The present entry profiles one T cell receptor beta chain with its context. The data originate from a study of shared clonotypes between healthy human individuals. In the study overall: Each donor's CD4 naive and CD4 memory cells filled three plates apiece, CD8 naive two, and CD8 memory one.

Generated by immunoSEQ multiplex PCR, the TCRdb table keeps only in-frame clones and is missing some. The sample contains about 2.4 million clones, more than 80% of which appear only once. Trimming left V 5 bases short and J 7 bases short, with 15 bases between. The CDR3 extends over 14 amino acids. Germline CDR1 SNHLY, CDR2 FYNNEI. The chain uses TRBV2 and TRBJ2-1, with D perhaps matching TRBD1 (6 bases). Sequenced material: naive CD4+ T cells sorted from blood. Sample subset: CD45RA+ positively selected. This receptor was identified in a man between 18 and 29 years old in good health. In DNA form, the CDR3 reads TGTGCCAGCAGTATACAGGGTATCCTTAATGAGCAGTTCTTC. It encodes CASSIQGILNEQFF.